These T cell receptor beta chains were read from a single sample in a study of T cells in Graves' hyperthyroidism and ophthalmopathy. TCRdb analysed the multiplex PCR reads with MiXCR anew, one entry per CDR3 protein. The sample consists of about 500,000 distinct CDR3 sequences, 16% of them appearing once. The sample comprised blood. The receptors were sampled from a woman younger than 35 with Graves' hyperthyroidism. CDR3s include the opening cysteine and the closing phenylalanine or tryptophan. D genes are given only for firm matches. Part of the rows lack a size; the others show once, few, many or a class for expanded clones.

j_gene | d_gene | v_gene | abundance | len | CDR3aa | CDR3nt
TRBJ1-6 | . | TRBV4-2 | . | 14 | CASSQGGVFSPLHF | TGTGCCAGCAGCCAAGGCGGGGTTTTTTCACCCCTCCACTTT
TRBJ1-5 | . | TRBV7-9 | . | 12 | CASSFGEGPQHF | TGTGCCAGCAGCTTTGGGGAAGGGCCCCAGCATTTT
TRBJ1-6 | TRBD1 | TRBV5-5 | . | 15 | CASRSFDRGDSPLHF | TGTGCCAGCAGGTCATTCGACAGGGGTGATTCACCCCTCCACTTT
TRBJ2-3 | . | TRBV12-3/TRBV12-4 | many | 17 | CASSPTGPSRGSDTQYF | TGTGCCAGCAGCCCTACCGGGCCTTCAAGGGGGTCAGATACGCAGTATTTT
TRBJ2-5 | TRBD1 | TRBV12-5 | few | 13 | CASAWDRGETQYF | TGTGCTAGTGCCTGGGACAGGGGAGAGACCCAGTACTTC
TRBJ2-3 | TRBD2 | TRBV7-2 | few | 19 | CASSPRGTSGGGLKDTQYF | TGTGCCAGCAGCCCCCGAGGGACTAGCGGGGGGGGATTGAAAGATACGCAGTATTTT
TRBJ1-2 | TRBD1 | TRBV4-3 | . | 16 | CASSQGFLTGVYGYTF | TGCGCCAGCAGCCAAGGTTTCTTAACAGGGGTCTATGGCTACACCTTC
TRBJ2-1 | . | TRBV6-4 | few | 13 | CASSDSLNNEQFF | TGTGCCAGCAGTGACTCGCTTAACAATGAGCAGTTCTTC
TRBJ2-1 | . | TRBV6-6 | . | 14 | CASSYLGGANEQFF | TGTGCCAGCAGTTACTTAGGGGGGGCCAATGAGCAGTTCTTC
TRBJ2-7 | TRBD2 | TRBV4-1 | many | 19 | CASSHPGLAGGPSSYEQYF | TGCGCCAGCAGCCACCCCGGACTAGCGGGAGGGCCGAGCTCCTACGAGCAGTACTTC
TRBJ1-1 | . | TRBV7-2 | . | 14 | CASSLVRGSSEAFF | TGTGCCAGCAGCTTAGTCAGGGGTAGTAGTGAAGCTTTCTTT
TRBJ2-7 | TRBD1 | TRBV4-1 | few | 15 | CASSQDGGTGDEQYF | TGCGCCAGCAGCCAAGATGGCGGGACAGGGGACGAGCAGTACTTC
TRBJ2-7 | TRBD1 | TRBV5-6 | . | 14 | CASSTRQGHHEQYF | TGTGCCAGCAGCACTCGACAGGGACACCACGAGCAGTACTTC
TRBJ1-5 | . | TRBV28 | many | 16 | CASSPTSWGMDQPQHF | TGTGCCAGCAGTCCAACCTCGTGGGGGATGGATCAGCCCCAGCATTTT
TRBJ2-5 | . | TRBV6-1 | many | 14 | CASSEVATQETQYF | TGTGCCAGCAGTGAAGTGGCAACCCAGGAGACCCAGTACTTC
TRBJ2-7 | . | TRBV29-1 | . | 12 | CSVGLNSYEQYF | TGCAGCGTTGGACTTAACTCCTACGAGCAGTACTTC
TRBJ1-2 | TRBD1 | TRBV28 | few | 14 | CAIPGTAPTVGYTF | TGTGCTATTCCCGGGACAGCCCCAACTGTTGGCTACACCTTC
TRBJ1-5 | . | TRBV20-1 | . | 12 | CSARPGSQPQHF | TGCAGTGCTAGACCGGGGAGTCAGCCCCAGCATTTT
TRBJ2-3 | TRBD1 | TRBV3-1 | . | 15 | CASSHEGQGTDTQYF | TGTGCCAGCAGCCACGAAGGACAGGGCACAGATACGCAGTATTTT
TRBJ2-1 | TRBD2 | TRBV11-3 | many | 18 | CASIHIHHSGRVDNEQFF | TGTGCCAGCATCCACATACATCATTCAGGGAGGGTAGACAATGAGCAGTTCTTC
TRBJ1-6 | . | TRBV9 | . | 14 | CASSVARERSPLHF | TGTGCCAGCAGCGTAGCCAGGGAACGTTCACCCCTCCACTTT
TRBJ1-5 | . | TRBV28 | many | 12 | CASRDARWSQHF | TGTGCCAGCAGGGACGCCCGATGGTCCCAGCATTTT
TRBJ2-5 | TRBD2 | TRBV6-2/TRBV6-3 | once | 16 | CASSYSAGGDQETQYF | TGTGCCAGCAGTTACTCGGCGGGAGGCGACCAAGAGACCCAGTACTTC
TRBJ2-5 | TRBD2 | TRBV15 | . | 19 | CATSRERGEGLAVQETQYF | TGTGCCACCAGCAGAGAGAGAGGGGAAGGACTAGCGGTTCAAGAGACCCAGTACTTC
TRBJ2-1 | TRBD2 | TRBV12-3/TRBV12-4 | . | 19 | CASSWGQLAVSGGSNEQFF | TGTGCCAGCAGTTGGGGCCAACTAGCGGTCTCCGGGGGGAGCAATGAGCAGTTCTTC